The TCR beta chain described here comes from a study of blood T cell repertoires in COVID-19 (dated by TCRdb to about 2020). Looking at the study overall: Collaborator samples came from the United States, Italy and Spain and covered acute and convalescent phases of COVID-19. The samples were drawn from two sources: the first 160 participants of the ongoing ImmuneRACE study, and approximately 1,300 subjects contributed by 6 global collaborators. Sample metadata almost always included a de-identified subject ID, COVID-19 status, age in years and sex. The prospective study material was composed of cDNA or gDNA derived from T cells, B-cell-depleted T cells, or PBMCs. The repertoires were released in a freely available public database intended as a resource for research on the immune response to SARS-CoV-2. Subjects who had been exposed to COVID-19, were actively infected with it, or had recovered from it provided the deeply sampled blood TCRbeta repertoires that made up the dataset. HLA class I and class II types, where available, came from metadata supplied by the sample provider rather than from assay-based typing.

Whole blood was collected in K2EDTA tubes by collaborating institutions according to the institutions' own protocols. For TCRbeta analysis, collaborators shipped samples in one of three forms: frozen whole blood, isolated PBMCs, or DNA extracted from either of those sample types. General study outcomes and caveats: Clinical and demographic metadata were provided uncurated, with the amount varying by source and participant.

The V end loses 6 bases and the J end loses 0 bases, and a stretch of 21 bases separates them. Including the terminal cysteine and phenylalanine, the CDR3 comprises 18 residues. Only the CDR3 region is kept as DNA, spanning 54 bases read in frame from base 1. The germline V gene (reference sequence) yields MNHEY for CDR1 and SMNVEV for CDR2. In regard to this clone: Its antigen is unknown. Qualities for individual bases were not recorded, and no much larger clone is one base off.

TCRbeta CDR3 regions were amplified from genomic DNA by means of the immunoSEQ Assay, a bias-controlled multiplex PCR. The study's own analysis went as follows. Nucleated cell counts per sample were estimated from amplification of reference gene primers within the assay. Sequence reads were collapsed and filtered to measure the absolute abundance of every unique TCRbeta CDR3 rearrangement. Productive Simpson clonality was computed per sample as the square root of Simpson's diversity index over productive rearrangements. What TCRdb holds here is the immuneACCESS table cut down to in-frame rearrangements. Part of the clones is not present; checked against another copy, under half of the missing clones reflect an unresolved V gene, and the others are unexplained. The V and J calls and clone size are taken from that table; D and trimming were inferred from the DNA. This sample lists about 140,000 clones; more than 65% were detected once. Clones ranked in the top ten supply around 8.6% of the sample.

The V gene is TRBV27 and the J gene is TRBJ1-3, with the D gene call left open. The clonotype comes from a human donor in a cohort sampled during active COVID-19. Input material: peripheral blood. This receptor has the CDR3 CASSPWRAPSPSGNTIYF. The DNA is TGTGCCAGCAGCCCATGGAGGGCACCCAGCCCCTCTGGAAACACCATATATTTT.